One sample yielded the 10 T cell receptor beta chains listed below, sequenced in a study of metastatic and nonmetastatic thyroid tumors. TCRdb re-clonotyped the PCR reads via MiXCR. The repertoire holds tens of thousands of clones, 15% to 20% seen once, with about 22% in the top ten. No patient had received any treatment before thyroid surgery. Input material: blood. Source of these receptors: a female donor with papillary thyroid cancer or a benign thyroid nodule (not recorded which). Some clones in this sample may be carry-over from other donors' samples.

This chain joins TRBV7-9 and TRBJ2-5; possibly TRBD2 for D (5 bases). The CDR3 sequence is 14 residues long. Deletions cut 5 bases from V and 5 bases from J, with 15 bases between. The germline V gene has CDR1 SEHNR and CDR2 FQNEAQ (reference sequence). The CDR3 nucleotides read TGTGCCAGCAGCCCAAGTCCGGGGTCCGAGACCCAGTACTTC. This translates into CASSPSPGSETQYF.

By its share, this clone is medium-sized. This chain connects TRBV12-3 or TRBV12-4 to TRBJ1-2; D unclear. Trimming removed 6 bases from V and 4 bases from J, with 6 bases in between. The CDR3 covers 11 residues. The CDR3 loop reads CASRGFYGYTF. In DNA form, the CDR3 reads TGTGCCAGCAGGGGCTTCTATGGCTACACCTTC.

The chain is built from TRBV28 and TRBJ1-5; 10 bases agree with TRBD1. The CDR3 is 19 amino acids. From germline, CDR1 is MDHEN and CDR2 SYDVKM. J lost 0 bases, V lost 6 bases, and 14 bases had no gene match. The CDR3 region is CASSPRDRGWGYSNQPQHF. CDR3 DNA: TGTGCCAGCAGCCCCAGGGACAGGGGATGGGGTTATAGCAATCAGCCCCAGCATTTT.

This sequence joins TRBV30 and TRBJ2-2; 7 positions agree with TRBD1. The ends lost 4 bases at V and 7 bases at J; junction bases unmatched: 15. This CDR3 spans 16 amino acids. Germline V gene data show CDR1 as GTSNPN and CDR2 as SVGIG (reference sequence). The CDR3 loop is CAWTRDSSFSFGELFF. The CDR3 DNA is TGTGCCTGGACCAGGGACAGTTCCTTTTCTTTCGGGGAGCTGTTTTTT.

This clone has ten or more counts. This chain connects TRBV11-2 to TRBJ1-2, with D perhaps TRBD1 (5 bases). Trimming stripped 5 bases from V and 8 bases from J, with 9 bases between. The germline V gene has CDR1 SGHAT and CDR2 FQNNGV. CDR3 size: 11 residues. In DNA form, the CDR3 reads TGTGCCAGCAGCCCAGGGCTCGGCTACACCTTC. It codes for CASSPGLGYTF.

This clone occurred many times. The chain combines TRBV10-3 with TRBJ2-5; no firm D call. This CDR3 region has 14 residues. With 8 bases removed from V and 4 bases from J, the gap between germline ends came to 17 bases. Germline CDR1 and CDR2: ENHRY and SYGVKD. CDR3 bases: TGTGCCATCCGTAAGAGTAGCACGTCAGAGACCCAGTACTTC. It is translated as CAIRKSSTSETQYF.

This clone was counted between two and nine times. CDR3: CASSYSMTGVGYEQYF. In nucleotides, the CDR3 is TGTGCCAGCAGTTACTCGATGACGGGGGTAGGCTACGAGCAGTACTTC. V usage is TRBV6-5 and J usage is TRBJ2-7; D might be TRBD2 (6 bases). The length of the CDR3 is 16 residues. Deletions cut 0 bases from V and 3 bases from J, with 15 bases between. Germline-derived CDR1 and CDR2 are MNHEY and SVGAGI.

This clone was counted many times. The V and J genes are TRBV20-1 and TRBJ2-7, with 9 bases fitting TRBD2. There are 17 residues in the CDR3. Germline CDR1 and CDR2: DFQATT and SNEGSKA (reference sequence). The V gene end was trimmed by 3 bases and the J gene end by 0 bases; junction bases not matched to a gene: 12. This CDR3 is CSASADMTSGFSYEQYF. CDR3 sequence (DNA): TGCAGTGCTAGTGCGGACATGACTAGCGGCTTCTCCTACGAGCAGTACTTC.

On this clone itself: One end of the junction varies from germline; a read error may be responsible. The chain joins TRBV27 to TRBJ2-7; 10 bases match TRBD1. CDR3 length equals 16 residues. Germline values: CDR1 MNHEY, CDR2 SMNVEV (reference sequence). CDR3 sequence (DNA): TGTGCCTGCAGTTCTGCGGGACAGGGGATTCCCTTCGAGCAGTGCTTC. It specifies CACSSAGQGIPFEQCF.

This clone was detected many times. This chain connects TRBV9 to TRBJ2-1; 7 bases match TRBD1. The CDR3 covers 15 residues. Losses at the gene ends were 4 bases for V and 5 bases for J; bases not matched to a gene: 9. CDR1 is SGDLS, CDR2 YYNGEE, per germline. The DNA of the CDR3 is TGTGCCAGCAGCTCACAGGGGATAGGGGACAATGAGCAGTTCTTC. As protein: CASSSQGIGDNEQFF.